These 22 T cell receptor beta chains originate from one sample sequenced in a study of identical twins. TCRdb reanalysed the 5' RACE reads using MiXCR and keeps one entry per CDR3 protein. This table holds around 510,000 distinct CDR3 sequences, 14% found once. The same sample was also used in a study of yellow fever vaccine responses in identical twins.

Material for sequencing was CD4+ T cells sorted from blood. These TCRs come from a woman aged 18-29 years in good health.

This clonotype was detected a few times. The chain carries TRBV7-9 and TRBJ1-5; D is perhaps TRBD1 (6 bases). V lost 2 bases and J 10 bases, leaving 12 bases between the germline ends. This CDR3 is 13 amino acids long. In germline, CDR1 is SEHNR, CDR2 FQNEAQ (reference sequence). The CDR3 protein is CASSLSYREPQHF. CDR3 sequence (DNA): TGTGCCAGCAGCTTAAGCTACAGGGAACCCCAGCATTTT.

The chain joins TRBV7-6 to TRBJ2-7; D may be TRBD2 (5 bases). The CDR3 consists of 15 residues. Germline V gives CDR1 SGHVS, CDR2 FNYEAQ. Trimming removed 2 bases at V and 2 bases at J, with 13 bases between. CDR3 bases: TGTGCCAGCAGCTTACCGCCGGGGTCCACCTACGAGCAGTACTTC. Translation gives CASSLPPGSTYEQYF.

This clonotype came up many times. This chain connects TRBV25-1 to TRBJ2-7; D is uncertain. CDR3 length equals 13 residues. The ends were cut back, 5 bases at V and 2 bases at J, with 10 bases in the middle. The germline V gene has CDR1 MGHDK and CDR2 SYGVNS. Here the CDR3 DNA reads TGTGCCAGCAGTATCCCGGGTACCTACGAGCAGTACTTC. Amino acids: CASSIPGTYEQYF.

The genes are TRBV7-2 and TRBJ2-2; TRBD2 is a possible D gene (6 bases). Germline CDR1 reads SGHTA; CDR2 reads FQGNSA. The CDR3 loop spans 13 amino acids. With 3 bases removed from V and 7 bases from J, the gap between germline ends came to 9 bases. This CDR3 is CASSFGGRGELFF. The CDR3 DNA follows: TGTGCCAGCAGCTTCGGGGGACGCGGGGAGCTGTTTTTT.

This chain connects TRBV28 to TRBJ2-3; D unclear. V was trimmed by 6 bases and J by 6 bases, leaving 10 bases between them. CDR3 size: 12 residues. Per the germline V gene, CDR1 is MDHEN and CDR2 is SYDVKM. The CDR3 protein is CASRGVMDTQYF. DNA for the CDR3: TGTGCCAGCAGGGGCGTCATGGATACGCAGTATTTT.

There are a few counts of this clonotype. V is TRBV6-6 and J is TRBJ1-4; D gene uncertain. From germline, CDR1 is MNHNY and CDR2 SVGAGI (reference sequence). V lost 6 bases and J lost 4, with 3 bases in between. This CDR3 is 11 amino acids long. The CDR3 bases are TGTGCCAGCAGGGGTAATGAAAAACTGTTTTTT. Translating it yields CASRGNEKLFF.

The chain links TRBV18 to TRBJ2-7, with 10 bases fitting TRBD1. CDR1 KGHSH and CDR2 LQKENI come from the germline V gene. With V trimmed by 5 bases and J by 0 bases, 1 base remained unmatched. The CDR3 loop spans 14 amino acids. The CDR3 nucleotides are TGTGCCAGCTCAGGGGACAGGGGCTCCTACGAGCAGTACTTC. It translates to CASSGDRGSYEQYF.

This CDR3 is CASSYDAPGQAYEQYF. For the CDR3, the DNA is TGTGCCAGCAGTTACGACGCCCCGGGACAAGCCTACGAGCAGTACTTC. The chain has TRBV6-2 or TRBV6-3 and TRBJ2-7, with D perhaps matching TRBD1 (6 bases). The CDR3 loop spans 16 amino acids. Germline-derived CDR1 and CDR2 are MNHEY and SVGEGT. The V end was cut by 2 bases, the J end by 2 bases, with 16 bases between.

The chain has TRBV30 and TRBJ2-1, with D unresolved. CDR3 length: 11 amino acids. Germline loops: CDR1 GTSNPN, CDR2 SVGIG (reference sequence). V gave up 1 base and J gave up 5 bases, with 3 bases separating them. CDR3: CAWSGNNEQFF. The CDR3 DNA sequence: TGTGCCTGGAGTGGGAACAATGAGCAGTTCTTC. The full variable domain, its missing parts supplied by reference TRBV30 and TRBJ2-1, is SQTIHQWPATLVQPVGSPLSLECTVEGTSNPNLYWYRQAAGRGLQLLFYSVGIGQISSEVPQNLSASRPQDRQFILSSKKLLLSDSGFYLCAWSGNNEQFFGPGTRLTVL.

This clonotype turned up a few times. V and J are TRBV10-2 and TRBJ2-5; 10 bases fit TRBD2. The CDR3 spans 17 residues. Germline CDR1 and CDR2: WSHSY and SAAADI. V lost 0 bases to trimming and J lost 4 bases; unmatched junction nucleotides: 8. The CDR3 region is CASSESILAGGGETQYF. DNA of the CDR3: TGCGCCAGCAGTGAGTCCATCTTAGCGGGAGGCGGAGAGACCCAGTACTTC.

At least ten counts were recorded for this clonotype. The chain has TRBV12-3 or TRBV12-4 and TRBJ1-5; D is possibly TRBD1 (5 bases). There are 16 residues in the CDR3. V was pared by 1 base and J by 0 bases, with 10 bases between. CDR3 protein: CASSLGQGYSNQPQHF. The CDR3 nucleotides are TGTGCCAGCAGTTTAGGTCAGGGTTATAGCAATCAGCCCCAGCATTTT.

There are a few counts of this clonotype. V and J are TRBV27 and TRBJ1-2; possible D gene TRBD1, 5 bases. From germline, CDR1 is MNHEY and CDR2 SMNVEV (reference sequence). This CDR3 comprises 14 residues. V lost 3 bases to trimming and J lost 4 bases, with 12 bases between them. CDR3 bases: TGTGCCAGCAGTTTTAGGGGTGGGGGCTATGGCTACACCTTC. Amino acids: CASSFRGGGYGYTF.

V gene TRBV21-1 combines with J gene TRBJ2-3; TRBD1 reflects the table's D call only, with no check against the DNA. TRBV21-1 is tagged as a pseudogene. This CDR3 region has 18 residues. The CDR3 coding sequence is TGTGCCAGCAGCAAAGCGCTTTCGGCGGGGGTCCACACAGATACGCAGTATTTT. It translates to CASSKALSAGVHTDTQYF.

This clonotype showed up just a few times. The chain combines TRBV19 with TRBJ2-5; 9 positions agree with TRBD1. Trimming removed 4 bases from V and 2 bases from J; junction bases left unmatched: 5. Per germline, CDR1 LNHDA and CDR2 SQIVND (reference sequence). This CDR3 contains 15 residues. CDR3 sequence: CASSKTGGRQETQYF. The CDR3 coding sequence is TGTGCCAGTAGTAAAACAGGGGGCCGACAAGAGACCCAGTACTTC. Supplemented by reference TRBV19 and TRBJ2-5, the full variable domain reads DGGITQSPKYLFRKEGQNVTLSCEQNLNHDAMYWYRQDPGQGLRLIYYSQIVNDFQKGDIAEGYSVSREKKESFPLTVTSAQKNPTAFYLCASSKTGGRQETQYFGPGTRLLVL.

The chain employs TRBV7-9 and TRBJ2-7, with 11 bases that match TRBD1. The CDR3 has 14 residues. The ends lost 5 bases at V and 6 bases at J; junction bases unmatched: 6. Germline lookup yields CDR1 SEHNR and CDR2 FQNEAQ (reference sequence). CDR3 DNA: TGTGCCAGCAGCCGGACAGGGGGCGTGCCCGAGCAGTACTTC. It encodes CASSRTGGVPEQYF. The full variable domain, in which reference TRBV7-9 and TRBJ2-7 provide the parts outside the CDR3, is DTGVSQNPRHKITKRGQNVTFRCDPISEHNRLYWYRQTLGQGPEFLTYFQNEAQLEKSRLLSDRFSAERPKGSFSTLEIQRTEQGDSAMYLCASSRTGGVPEQYFGPGTRLTVT.

Of note for this clonotype: Since no conserved phenylalanine or tryptophan closes the CDR3, a read error is the likely cause. V and J are TRBV15 and TRBJ1-1; D unresolved. CDR3 size: 13 residues. The V end lost 2 bases, the J end lost 6 bases, and 10 bases lay between the germline ends. Germline V gene lookup returns CDR1 LNHNV and CDR2 YYDKDF (reference sequence). CDR3 protein: CATSRRSGSEAFS. The CDR3 DNA is TGTGCCACCAGCAGACGATCGGGCTCTGAAGCTTTCTCT.

This rearrangement joins TRBV3-1 to TRBJ2-3; 7 bases map to TRBD2. The germline gives CDR1 LGHDT, CDR2 YNNKEL (reference sequence). The CDR3 runs 15 residues. The V segment lost 3 bases and the J segment 8 bases; nucleotides outside the gene matches: 11. The CDR3 DNA follows: TGTGCCAGCAGCCACGGGACTACCGCTCGTGTTACGCAGTATTTT. It encodes CASSHGTTARVTQYF.

A few counts support this clonotype. The chain combines TRBV7-2 with TRBJ2-6; the match to TRBD1 covers 8 bases. V lost 5 bases and J lost 7; bases outside the gene matches: 7. The CDR3 is made up of 15 amino acids. Per germline, CDR1 SGHTA and CDR2 FQGNSA. The CDR3 is CASSVTGESANVLTF. The CDR3 nucleotides read TGTGCCAGCAGCGTGACAGGGGAAAGTGCCAACGTCCTGACTTTC. The full variable domain, completed using reference TRBV7-2 and TRBJ2-6, is GAGVSQSPSNKVTEKGKDVELRCDPISGHTALYWYRQSLGQGLEFLIYFQGNSAPDKSGLPSDRFSAERTGGSVSTLTIQRTQQEDSAVYLCASSVTGESANVLTFGAGSRLTVL.

Only a few counts were recorded for this clonotype. V gene TRBV20-1 combines with J gene TRBJ1-2, with 7 bases aligning to TRBD1. The CDR3 consists of 14 residues. The V gene's germline CDR1 is DFQATT and CDR2 SNEGSKA (reference sequence). CDR3 sequence (DNA): TGCAGCTCCATTGCAGGGGGTCTAGTCTATGGCTACACCTTC. Translated: CSSIAGGLVYGYTF.

This clonotype has a handful of counts. The chain carries TRBV9 and TRBJ2-1, with TRBD1 matching 7 bases. Trimming removed 3 bases from V and 3 bases from J; junction bases left unmatched: 6. The CDR3 covers 15 residues. From germline, CDR1 is SGDLS and CDR2 YYNGEE. This CDR3 reads CASSEGQNHYNEQFF. The CDR3 DNA follows: TGTGCCAGCAGCGAGGGACAGAATCACTACAATGAGCAGTTCTTC.

V usage is TRBV12-3 or TRBV12-4 and J usage is TRBJ1-6; 9 bases are shared with TRBD1. This CDR3 spans 15 amino acids. Trimming cost V 6 bases and J 9 bases; bases outside gene matches: 9. The CDR3 sequence: CASSPTGGNGSPLHF. In nucleotides, the CDR3 is TGTGCCAGCAGCCCTACAGGGGGCAACGGTTCACCCCTCCACTTT.

This clonotype was detected only a few times. This chain uses TRBV12-3 or TRBV12-4 with TRBJ2-3, with D perhaps TRBD1 (6 bases). Between the trimmed V and J ends, which lost 6 bases and 2 bases, there was a span of 15 bases. The CDR3 length is 15 residues. The CDR3 DNA is TGTGCCAGCAGCCGAAGCCGGGACAACACAGATACGCAGTATTTT. It encodes CASSRSRDNTDTQYF.